The 14 T cell receptor beta chains below all came from one sample that was sequenced in a study of shared clonotypes between healthy human individuals. TCRdb's copy holds only in-frame clones and misses some; the assay was immunoSEQ multiplex PCR. The table lists 520,000 or so clones, more than 65% of them singletons, with over 10% in the top ten. Sequencing was performed on PBMCs. These receptors came from a woman aged 35 to 49 in good health. Some clones in this sample may be carry-over from other donors' samples.

The chain links TRBV7-2 to TRBJ2-7, with 7 nucleotides matching TRBD1. Per the germline V gene, CDR1 is SGHTA and CDR2 is FQGNSA. The CDR3 consists of 14 residues. Trimming at V came to 4 bases and at J to 6 bases, leaving 9 bases not matched to a gene. The CDR3 protein is CASSSQGTLAEQYF. DNA for the CDR3: TGTGCCAGCAGCTCACAGGGGACCCTTGCCGAGCAGTACTTC.

This clone was seen just once. The chain carries TRBV28 and TRBJ1-1; the D is unclear. With 5 bases removed from V and 1 base from J, the gap between germline ends came to 14 bases. The CDR3 sequence is 15 residues long. Germline V CDR1 and CDR2: MDHEN, SYDVKM. The CDR3 reads CASSPPIGGNTEAFF. The DNA of the CDR3 is TGTGCCAGCAGTCCCCCAATTGGCGGGAACACTGAAGCTTTCTTT.

V gene TRBV19 combines with J gene TRBJ1-2, with a tentative D call TRBD1 (5 bases). The V gene's germline CDR1 is LNHDA and CDR2 SQIVND (reference sequence). The length of the CDR3 is 16 residues. V was clipped by 1 base and J by 1 base, with 13 bases between them. DNA of the CDR3: TGTGCCAGTAGTATAGGGGCAGGGACTGGTAACTATGGCTACACCTTC. This gives the protein CASSIGAGTGNYGYTF.

This chain connects TRBV5-4 to TRBJ2-1; 9 positions agree with TRBD1. The CDR3 length is 14 residues. CDR1 SGHNT and CDR2 YYREEE come from the germline V gene (reference sequence). With 3 bases clipped from V and 6 bases from J, the junction kept 4 bases outside the gene matches. The CDR3 loop is CASSWDREVNEQFF. In nucleotides, the CDR3 is TGTGCCAGCAGCTGGGACAGGGAAGTCAATGAGCAGTTCTTC. Complete variable domain (other parts from reference TRBV5-4 and TRBJ2-1): ETGVTQSPTHLIKTRGQQVTLRCSSQSGHNTVSWYQQALGQGPQFIFQYYREEENGRGNFPPRFSGLQFPNYSSELNVNALELDDSALYLCASSWDREVNEQFFGPGTRLTVL.

This clone was found a few times. V and J are TRBV28 and TRBJ1-1, with D possibly matching TRBD1 (6 bases). CDR3 length equals 11 residues. The germline V gene encodes CDR1 MDHEN and CDR2 SYDVKM. The germline V and J ends were trimmed by 7 bases and 5 bases, with 8 bases remaining between them. In DNA, the CDR3 is TGTGCCAGCACCCAGGGGACTGAAGCTTTCTTT. Translation gives CASTQGTEAFF.

V and J are TRBV7-2 and TRBJ2-1, with 11 bases lining up with TRBD2. CDR1 is SGHTA, CDR2 FQGNSA, per germline. Unmatched junction bases numbered 4, after V lost 5 bases and J lost 4 bases. The CDR3 covers 15 residues. The CDR3 loop reads CASSPWTSGYNEQFF. The DNA of the CDR3 is TGTGCCAGCAGCCCATGGACTAGCGGGTACAATGAGCAGTTCTTC. Based on the CDR3 plus reference TRBV7-2 and TRBJ2-1, the full variable domain is GAGVSQSPSNKVTEKGKDVELRCDPISGHTALYWYRQSLGQGLEFLIYFQGNSAPDKSGLPSDRFSAERTGGSVSTLTIQRTQQEDSAVYLCASSPWTSGYNEQFFGPGTRLTVL.

The chain links TRBV28 to TRBJ2-3; D may be TRBD2 (7 bases). CDR3 length equals 16 residues. V was cut by 3 bases and J by 0 bases, with 13 bases left in between. Germline V lookup: CDR1 MDHEN, CDR2 SYDVKM. The CDR3 nucleotides read TGTGCCAGCAGTTTGGCCGCGGGGGCCAGCACAGATACGCAGTATTTT. It encodes CASSLAAGASTDTQYF.

DNA of the CDR3: TGTGCCAGCAGCCGGGGGTGGATTCGGCAGTTCTTC. Translation gives CASSRGWIRQFF. V is TRBV7-9 and J is TRBJ2-1; D may be TRBD2 (6 bases). V dropped 5 bases and J dropped 12 bases, with 14 bases sitting between them. This CDR3 spans 12 amino acids. The germline CDR1 and CDR2 sequences are SEHNR and FQNEAQ (reference sequence).

The chain links TRBV11-3 to TRBJ2-2; 8 nucleotides agree with TRBD1. V lost 5 bases, J lost 1 base, and 3 bases stayed unmatched. The germline V gene has CDR1 SGHNT and CDR2 YENEEA. The CDR3 is made up of 15 amino acids. The CDR3 DNA sequence: TGTGCCAGCAGCCCCGGGACAGGGAACACCGGGGAGCTGTTTTTT. Translation gives CASSPGTGNTGELFF.

The chain has TRBV7-3 and TRBJ1-1; D is possibly TRBD1 (6 bases). The CDR3 totals 14 residues. Germline V gene lookup returns CDR1 SGHTA and CDR2 FQGTGA. Trimming stripped 6 bases from V and 5 bases from J, with 16 bases between. The CDR3 sequence: CASSQGRDNTEAFF. CDR3 DNA: TGTGCCAGCAGTCAAGGTCGGGACAATACTGAAGCTTTCTTT.

The V and J genes are TRBV7-8 and TRBJ1-2; 7 bases match TRBD1. Germline values: CDR1 SGHVS, CDR2 FQNEAQ. This CDR3 contains 13 residues. The V segment lost 5 bases and the J segment 6 bases; nucleotides outside the gene matches: 6. CDR3 coding DNA: TGTGCCAGCAGCCCCGGGACAGCTGATGGCTACACCTTC. Its translation: CASSPGTADGYTF.

The genes are TRBV27 and TRBJ2-2, with D perhaps assigned TRBD1 or TRBD2 (6 bases each). This CDR3 spans 13 amino acids. Germline CDR1 MNHEY, CDR2 SMNVEV (reference sequence). The V end was cut by 2 bases, the J end by 6 bases, with 7 bases between. CDR3 region: CASSLGGPGELFF. CDR3 coding DNA: TGTGCCAGCAGTTTAGGGGGGCCCGGGGAGCTGTTTTTT.

The rearrangement links TRBV6-6 to TRBJ2-1; D call uncertain. Germline CDR1 and CDR2: MNHNY and SVGAGI (reference sequence). The CDR3 totals 14 residues. Between the trimmed V and J ends, which lost 2 bases and 8 bases, there was a span of 13 bases. CDR3 coding DNA: TGTGCCAGCAGTTACACCACGGAATCCCATGAGCAGTTCTTC. Its protein product is CASSYTTESHEQFF.

The chain couples TRBV7-2 to TRBJ2-3; 10 bases fit TRBD2. Trimming at V came to 5 bases and at J to 3 bases, leaving 14 bases not matched to a gene. This CDR3 is 18 amino acids long. Germline V lookup: CDR1 SGHTA, CDR2 FQGNSA. This chain's CDR3 is CASSRRLLAGARTDTQYF. The DNA for the CDR3 is TGTGCCAGCAGCCGGAGGTTGCTAGCGGGAGCCAGAACAGATACGCAGTATTTT.